This T cell receptor beta chain was recovered during a study of cytomegalovirus exposure and HLA in healthy donors. Study-wide points: Most TCR sequences proved rare, with some public TCRs found in many donors. CMV antigen specificity of a few CMV-associated chains was confirmed in vitro. The investigators catalogued 164 TCR beta chains as cytomegalovirus-associated.

This clone appeared a single time. Antigen specificity is unknown. TCRdb keeps only in-frame clones here, not all; method: immunoSEQ multiplex PCR. The profile shows fewer than 250,000 clones, about 82% of them singletons. Germline V lookup: CDR1 SGHVS, CDR2 FQNEAQ. The CDR3 extends over 15 amino acids. The V and J ends lost 1 base and 5 bases respectively, with 14 bases between them. The approximately 120-subject validation cohort, separate from the roughly 700-subject first cohort, included the donors. Sequenced material: PBMCs. The chain employs TRBV7-8 and TRBJ1-1; D remains unclear. The receptor's source is a woman younger than 35 in good health and CMV-seronegative. CDR3 DNA sequence: TGTGCCAGCAGCTTAGGGCGGGTTTCGAGGACTGAAGCTTTCTTT. This translates into CASSLGRVSRTEAFF.